This paragraph covers one TCR beta chain sequence. As yet, its antigen is unknown. This specimen belongs to a study of shared clonotypes between healthy human individuals. A deep-level run was used for the assay. Only in-frame clones appear in the TCRdb table, and some are missing; sequencing was by immunoSEQ multiplex PCR. The sample consists of over a million clones, less than 99% of them appearing once. Germline loops: CDR1 LGHNA, CDR2 YNFKEQ. V dropped 4 bases and J dropped 4 bases, with 14 bases sitting between them. The CDR3 is 15 amino acids. Study results and caveats: Non-shared clonotypes displayed generation probabilities falling below those of clonotypes present in all four donors.

The TCR sequence derives from a man in his thirties or forties in good health. Source material: naive CD4+ T cells sorted from blood. Subset specified: CD45RA+ positively selected. The chain links TRBV4-2 to TRBJ2-1; either TRBD1 or TRBD2 may fit D (5 bases each). The CDR3 DNA sequence: TGTGCCAGCAGCCGCCGGGACCAGCAATACAATGAGCAGTTCTTC. Residues: CASSRRDQQYNEQFF.